The 17 T cell receptor beta chains below were found in one sample sequenced in a study of tumor and adjacent non-tumor tissue in lung cancer. The template was RNA from unsorted bulk tissue. Distant lung tissue was collected more than 3 cm away from the tumor edge. The library came from three nested PCR rounds adapted from ARM-PCR protocols. TCRdb reprocessed the multiplex PCR reads via MiXCR and lists one record per CDR3 protein. The sample contains tens of thousands of distinct CDR3 sequences, over 60% of which appear only once. The sequenced material came from distant non-tumor lung tissue. The receptors come from a man aged 65 to 85 with non-small cell lung cancer.

Note on this clonotype: This sequence may be a read error, since a much larger clone differs from it by one base. The chain has TRBV6-9 and TRBJ2-7; D is ambiguous. The germline V gene has CDR1 MNHGY and CDR2 SVAAGI. Trimming took off 2 bases at V and 3 bases at J, with 17 bases between the two ends. This CDR3 has 16 residues. The CDR3 DNA is TGTGCCAGCAGTTATATCGCGTGGGTTCGGCGCTACGAGCAGTACTTC. Its translation is CASSYIAWVRRYEQYF.

This clonotype was seen more than once but under ten times. The junction differs from germline at one of its ends, possibly a read error. The chain carries TRBV20-1 and TRBJ2-7; D gene unclear. This CDR3 is 15 amino acids long. CDR1 and CDR2 from the germline V gene are DFQATT and SNEGSKA (reference sequence). The DNA of the CDR3 is TGCGGTGCTAGAGATGGTAAAGCTTCAACCTACGAGCAGTACTTC. It specifies CGARDGKASTYEQYF.

Worth noting for this clonotype: A much bigger clone sits one base away, suggesting this may be a read error. The rearrangement joins TRBV6-5 to TRBJ1-3; TRBD1 matches 7 bases. CDR3 size: 16 residues. The germline V gene encodes CDR1 MNHEY and CDR2 SVGAGI. V shed 6 bases and J 0 bases; nucleotides not matched to a gene: 8. CDR3 DNA: TGTGCCAGCAGCCGGGACAGACTGAGCTCTGGAAACACCATATATTTT. It is translated as CASSRDRLSSGNTIYF.

Details on this clonotype: Just one base apart from a much larger clone, this may be a read error. The V call is TRBV11-2, the J call TRBJ2-1; D not certain. The CDR3 extends over 15 amino acids. V was clipped by 4 bases and J by 0 bases, with 10 bases between them. Germline V gives CDR1 SGHAT, CDR2 FQNNGV. The DNA of the CDR3 is TGTGCCAGCAGCTCCTGGGCAACCTCCTACAATGAGCAGTTCTTC. Residues: CASSSWATSYNEQFF. Supplemented by reference TRBV11-2 and TRBJ2-1, the full variable domain reads EAGVAQSPRYKIIEKRQSVAFWCNPISGHATLYWYQQILGQGPKLLIQFQNNGVVDDSQLPKDRFSAERLKGVDSTLKIQPAKLEDSAVYLCASSSWATSYNEQFFGPGTRLTVL.

This clonotype was found a few times. The rearrangement links TRBV20-1 to TRBJ1-1, with D uncertain. The CDR3 covers 16 residues. CDR1 DFQATT and CDR2 SNEGSKA come from the germline V gene (reference sequence). Between the trimmed V and J ends, which lost 6 bases and 4 bases, there was a span of 24 bases. The DNA of the CDR3 is TGCAGTGCACCCCTCCGGCCAGAGGTGGGTGGCACTGAAGCTTTCTTT. This encodes CSAPLRPEVGGTEAFF.

There are many counts of this clonotype. This sequence joins TRBV5-4 and TRBJ2-5; 7 bases are shared with TRBD2. J was trimmed by 6 bases and V by 1 base; bases with no gene match: 12. Germline V gives CDR1 SGHNT, CDR2 YYREEE (reference sequence). This CDR3 spans 16 amino acids. The CDR3 protein is CASSLWMGGPSKTQYF. The DNA for the CDR3 is TGTGCCAGCAGCTTGTGGATGGGAGGGCCCTCGAAGACCCAGTACTTC.

As for this clonotype: Since a much larger clone is just one base distant, this may be a read error. The chain couples TRBV14 to TRBJ2-3; 8 bases align to TRBD1. V shed 0 bases, J shed 4 bases, and the junction held 3 bases outside the gene matches. This CDR3 has 15 amino acids. Germline lookup yields CDR1 SGHDN and CDR2 FVKESK. This CDR3 is CASSQEQGAADTQYF. The CDR3, as DNA: TGTGCCAGCAGCCAAGAGCAGGGGGCAGCAGATACGCAGTATTTT.

The rearrangement uses TRBV28 and TRBJ2-3, with D perhaps assigned TRBD1 or TRBD2 (5 bases each). The CDR3 covers 15 residues. Germline CDR1 reads MDHEN; CDR2 reads SYDVKM. The germline V and J ends were trimmed by 6 bases and 4 bases, with 17 bases remaining between them. CDR3 residues: CASSRPPLGADTQYF. The CDR3, as DNA: TGTGCCAGCAGCCGCCCCCCCCTGGGGGCAGATACGCAGTATTTT.

Judged by abundance, this clonotype is medium-sized (0.01 to 0.1%). This sequence joins TRBV6-6 and TRBJ1-2; D unclear. The CDR3 runs to 17 residues. The germline V and J ends were trimmed by 0 bases and 1 base, with 15 bases remaining between them. Germline V lookup: CDR1 MNHNY, CDR2 SVGAGI (reference sequence). This chain's CDR3 is CASSYSAEPTHNYGYTF. Written as DNA, the CDR3 is TGTGCCAGCAGTTACTCCGCGGAGCCGACGCATAACTATGGCTACACCTTC.

Worth noting for this clonotype: At one end the junction does not follow the germline gene, possibly because of a read error. This chain joins TRBV11-1 and TRBJ1-2; D uncertain. This CDR3 comprises 13 residues. The germline gives CDR1 SGHAT, CDR2 FQDESV (reference sequence). This chain's CDR3 is CVSSLEGGNGYIF. The CDR3 nucleotides read TGCGTCAGCAGCTTGGAGGGAGGAAATGGCTACATCTTC.

This clonotype was seen ten or more times. The V and J genes are TRBV29-1 and TRBJ1-5; 8 nucleotides line up with TRBD1. Germline values: CDR1 SQVTM, CDR2 ANQGSEA. The J segment lost 5 bases and the V segment lost 6 bases, leaving 6 bases of the junction unmatched. CDR3 size: 13 residues. DNA of the CDR3: TGCAGCGTCCACACAGGGGGTGATCAGCCCCAGCATTTT. Protein: CSVHTGGDQPQHF.

Note on this clonotype: The junction and the germline gene differ at one end; a read error may be behind it. The chain carries TRBV29-1 and TRBJ1-5; 10 bases line up with TRBD1. Germline V gene sequence: CDR1 SQVTM, CDR2 ANQGSEA. The CDR3 is 17 residues long. The CDR3 sequence: CSVDTGTGDSSNQPHHF. Written as DNA, the CDR3 is TGCAGCGTAGACACCGGGACAGGGGATTCGAGCAATCAGCCCCATCATTTT.

Regarding this clonotype: A junction end diverges from the germline sequence, so it may reflect a read error. V is TRBV29-1 and J is TRBJ1-1; TRBD1 might be the D (5 bases). There are 13 residues in the CDR3. Germline V gene data show CDR1 as SQVTM and CDR2 as ANQGSEA. CDR3 in DNA: TGCAACGTTGTTCGGGGGAGGGACTCTGAAGCTTTCTTT. It yields the protein CNVVRGRDSEAFF.

This clonotype was observed a few times. This sequence joins TRBV5-1 and TRBJ2-5; D remains unclear. The germline gives CDR1 SGHRS, CDR2 YFSETQ. The CDR3 consists of 12 residues. Between the trimmed V and J ends, which lost 4 bases and 5 bases, there was a span of 9 bases. The CDR3 here is CASSATEETQYF. CDR3 DNA: TGCGCCAGCAGCGCGACCGAGGAGACCCAGTACTTC. Supplemented by reference TRBV5-1 and TRBJ2-5, the full variable domain reads KAGVTQTPRYLIKTRGQQVTLSCSPISGHRSVSWYQQTPGQGLQFLFEYFSETQRNKGNFPGRFSGRQFSNSRSEMNVSTLELGDSALYLCASSATEETQYFGPGTRLLVL.

As concerns this clonotype: Lacking the conserved final phenylalanine or tryptophan, this CDR3 likely reflects a read error. This chain uses TRBV11-2 with TRBJ2-1, with D perhaps given as TRBD1 or TRBD2 (6 bases each). From germline, CDR1 is SGHAT and CDR2 FQNNGV. Trimming removed 2 bases from V and 7 bases from J, with 12 bases in between. This CDR3 has 14 amino acids. As DNA, the CDR3 is TGTGCCAGCAGCTTATTTAGGGGGGCGAATGAGCAGTTCTCC. Protein product: CASSLFRGANEQFS.

The chain has TRBV29-1 and TRBJ1-2, with 8 nucleotides matching TRBD1. V shed 7 bases and J 4 bases; nucleotides not matched to a gene: 11. The CDR3 spans 14 residues. CDR1 and CDR2 from the germline V gene are SQVTM and ANQGSEA. CDR3 protein: CSAAGQGGRYGYTF. In DNA, the CDR3 is TGCAGCGCCGCTGGACAGGGAGGTCGCTATGGCTACACCTTC.

To note about this clonotype: A junction boundary mismatches the germline segment, possibly from a read error. V gene TRBV11-2 combines with J gene TRBJ2-5; D may be TRBD2 (5 bases). The CDR3 runs 15 residues. The germline V gene has CDR1 SGHAT and CDR2 FQNNGV. CDR3 DNA: TGTACCAGCAGCTTATCGGGAATGTTATTGGAGACCCAGTACTTC. Its protein is CTSSLSGMLLETQYF.